This TCR beta chain was recorded in a study of blood T cell dynamics during melanoma immunotherapy. Noted time point: week 3, after first cycle of checkpoint inhibitor. The V segment lost 3 bases and the J segment 6 bases; nucleotides outside the gene matches: 3. Germline V CDR1 and CDR2: LNHNV, YYDKDF (reference sequence). The length of the CDR3 is 14 residues. Generated by immunoSEQ multiplex PCR, the TCRdb table keeps only in-frame clones and is missing some. The sample lists 5,900 or so clones; about 80% were seen once. This clone was observed a single time. The sample here was blood, taken from a patient treated with checkpoint blockade. The J gene is TRBJ2-2, the V gene TRBV15, with TRBD1 matching 8 bases. The clonotype was recovered from a human donor with melanoma. Some clones in this sample may be carry-over from other donors' samples. CDR3 protein: CATSRDRVAGELFF. CDR3 nucleotide sequence: TGTGCCACCAGCAGGGACAGGGTCGCCGGGGAGCTGTTTTTT.